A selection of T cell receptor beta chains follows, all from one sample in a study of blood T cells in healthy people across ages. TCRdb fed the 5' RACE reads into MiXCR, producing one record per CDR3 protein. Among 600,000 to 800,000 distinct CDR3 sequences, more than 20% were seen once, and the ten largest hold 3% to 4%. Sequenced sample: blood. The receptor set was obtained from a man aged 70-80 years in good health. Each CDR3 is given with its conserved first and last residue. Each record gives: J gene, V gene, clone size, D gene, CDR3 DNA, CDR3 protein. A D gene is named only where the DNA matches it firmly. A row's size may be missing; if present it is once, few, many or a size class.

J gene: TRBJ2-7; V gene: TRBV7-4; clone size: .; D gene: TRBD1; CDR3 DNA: TGTGCCAGCAGCCCATTGGGACAGGGGGTAACCTACGAGCAGTACTTC; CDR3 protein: CASSPLGQGVTYEQYF
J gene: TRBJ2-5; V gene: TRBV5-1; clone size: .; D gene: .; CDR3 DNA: TGCGCCAGCAGCTTGTTGTCCCGGAAGGAGGGGGAGACCCAGTACTTC; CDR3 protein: CASSLLSRKEGETQYF
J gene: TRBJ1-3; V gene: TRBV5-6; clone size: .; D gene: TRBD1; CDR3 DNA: TGTGCCAGCGCTGTGGACAGGATTAGCGACACCATATATTTT; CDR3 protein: CASAVDRISDTIYF
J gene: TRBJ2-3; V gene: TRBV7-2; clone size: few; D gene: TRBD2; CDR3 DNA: TGTGCCAGCAGCTCAAAAGCGGGGTCAACAGATACGCAGTATTTT; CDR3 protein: CASSSKAGSTDTQYF
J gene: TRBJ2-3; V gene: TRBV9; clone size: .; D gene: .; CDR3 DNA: TGTGCCTGCAGCCCATGGGGAGATACGCAGTATTTT; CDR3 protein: CACSPWGDTQYF
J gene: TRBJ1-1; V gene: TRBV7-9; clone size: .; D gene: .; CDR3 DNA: TGTGCCAGCAGCTTAGAGGGATTGAACACTGAAGCTTTCTTT; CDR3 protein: CASSLEGLNTEAFF
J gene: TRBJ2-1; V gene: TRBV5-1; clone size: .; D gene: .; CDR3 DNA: TGCGCCAGCAGCTTGATTAGCGATAACAATGAGCAGTTCTTC; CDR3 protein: CASSLISDNNEQFF
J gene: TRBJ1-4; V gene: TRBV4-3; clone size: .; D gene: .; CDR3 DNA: TGCGCCAGCAGCCCAGGTCCGGGGGGGGTTGAAAAACTGTTTTTT; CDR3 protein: CASSPGPGGVEKLFF
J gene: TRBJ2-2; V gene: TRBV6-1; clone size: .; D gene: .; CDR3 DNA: TGTGCCAGCAGTGCCGGGGCCCTAAACACCGGGGAGCTGTTTTTT; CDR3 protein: CASSAGALNTGELFF
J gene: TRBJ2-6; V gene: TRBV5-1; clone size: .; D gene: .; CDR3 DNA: TGCGCCAGCAGCTTGTTAACCGATGGGGCCAACGTCCTGACTTTC; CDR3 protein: CASSLLTDGANVLTF
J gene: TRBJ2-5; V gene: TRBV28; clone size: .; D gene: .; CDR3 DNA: TGTGCCAGCAGTTTAGGGGCAGGGGGGGAAGAGACCCAGTACTTC; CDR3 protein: CASSLGAGGEETQYF
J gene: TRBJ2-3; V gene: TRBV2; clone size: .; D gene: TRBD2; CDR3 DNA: TGTGCCAGCACCCTAGCGGGAGGCCGCACAGATACGCAGTATTTT; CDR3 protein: CASTLAGGRTDTQYF
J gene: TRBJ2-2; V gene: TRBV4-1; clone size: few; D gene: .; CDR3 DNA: TGCGCCAGCAGCCAAGAGAGGGGAACCGGGGAGCTGTTTTTT; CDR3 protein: CASSQERGTGELFF
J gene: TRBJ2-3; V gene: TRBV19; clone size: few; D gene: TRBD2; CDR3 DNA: TGTGCCAGTAGTATGAGAGCGGGGTCTAGCACAGATACGCAGTATTTT; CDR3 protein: CASSMRAGSSTDTQYF
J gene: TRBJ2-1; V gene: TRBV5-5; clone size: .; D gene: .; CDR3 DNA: TGTGCCAGCAGCTTGGGGCAGAGCTGGAGGAATGAGCAGTTCTTC; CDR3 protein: CASSLGQSWRNEQFF
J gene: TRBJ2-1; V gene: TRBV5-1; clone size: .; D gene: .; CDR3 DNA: TGCGCCAGCAGCTTGGCCTCGGCGTCCTACAATGAGCAGTTCTTC; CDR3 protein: CASSLASASYNEQFF
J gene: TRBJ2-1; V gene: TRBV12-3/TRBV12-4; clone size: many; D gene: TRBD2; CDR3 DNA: TGTGCCAGCAGTCCCAGGACTAGCGGGATCTACAATGAGCAGTTCTTC; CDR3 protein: CASSPRTSGIYNEQFF
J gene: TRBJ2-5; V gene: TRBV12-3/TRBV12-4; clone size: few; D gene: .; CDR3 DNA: TGTGCCAGCGGCAGTTCCTTCGGGGAGACCCAGTACTTC; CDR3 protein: CASGSSFGETQYF
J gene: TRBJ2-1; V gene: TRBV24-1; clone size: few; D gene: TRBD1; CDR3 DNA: TGTGCCACCGGGACAGGGGGCGCCTACAATGAGCGGTTCTTC; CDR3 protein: CATGTGGAYNERFF
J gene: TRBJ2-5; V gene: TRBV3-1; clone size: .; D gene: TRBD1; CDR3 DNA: TGTGCCAGCAGCCGCATAGGGGACAGACAAGAGACCCAGTACTTC; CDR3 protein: CASSRIGDRQETQYF
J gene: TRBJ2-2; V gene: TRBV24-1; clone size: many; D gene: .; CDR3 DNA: TGTGCCACCAGTGACCCGGGACATTTCGCCGGGGAGCTGTTTTTT; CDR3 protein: CATSDPGHFAGELFF
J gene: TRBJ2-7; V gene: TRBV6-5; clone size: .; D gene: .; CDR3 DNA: TGTGCCAGCAGTTACGACAGGAGCTACGAGCAGTACTTC; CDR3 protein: CASSYDRSYEQYF
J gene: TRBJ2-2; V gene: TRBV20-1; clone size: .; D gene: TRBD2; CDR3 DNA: TGCAGTGCTAGAGCCAGCGGGAGCGACACCGGGGAGCTGTTTTTT; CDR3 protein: CSARASGSDTGELFF
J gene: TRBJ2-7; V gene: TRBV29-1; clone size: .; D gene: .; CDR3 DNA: TGCAGCGTTGAAGCGGGCGGAAGAAACGCCTACGAGCAGTACTTC; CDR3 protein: CSVEAGGRNAYEQYF
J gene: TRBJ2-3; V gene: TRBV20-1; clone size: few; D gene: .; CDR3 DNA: TGCAGTGCTGTCGACTCTAGCACAGATACGCAGTATTTT; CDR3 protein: CSAVDSSTDTQYF
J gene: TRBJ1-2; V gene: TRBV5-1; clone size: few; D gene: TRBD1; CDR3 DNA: TGCGCCAGCAGCTTGGAGGGACAGGGGGCCGGTGGCTACACCTTC; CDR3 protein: CASSLEGQGAGGYTF
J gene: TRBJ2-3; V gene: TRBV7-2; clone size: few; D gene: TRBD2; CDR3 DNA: TGTGCCAGCAGCCCTAGTGGAGGGAGGGCGGCAGATACGCAGTATTTT; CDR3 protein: CASSPSGGRAADTQYF
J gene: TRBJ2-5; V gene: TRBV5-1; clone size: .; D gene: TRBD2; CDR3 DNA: TGCGCCAGCAGCTTGGCTAGTCTAGCGGGATCGTACCAAGAGACCCAGTACTTC; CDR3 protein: CASSLASLAGSYQETQYF
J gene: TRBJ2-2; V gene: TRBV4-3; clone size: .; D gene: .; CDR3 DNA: TGCGCCAGCAGCCAAACCCCCGAGCTAGCACTGTGGACCGGGGAGCTGTTTTTT; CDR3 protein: CASSQTPELALWTGELFF
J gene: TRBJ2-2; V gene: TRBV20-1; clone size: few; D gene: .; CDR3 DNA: TGCAGTGCAACAAACACAGGGCAGAGCACCGGGGAGCTGTTTTTT; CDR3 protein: CSATNTGQSTGELFF
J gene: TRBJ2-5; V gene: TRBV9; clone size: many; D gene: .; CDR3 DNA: TGTGCCAGCACGAGGGAAGAGACCCAGTACTTC; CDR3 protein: CASTREETQYF
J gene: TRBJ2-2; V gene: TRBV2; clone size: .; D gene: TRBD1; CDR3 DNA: TGTGCCAGCAGTTCACAGGGGATCACCGGGGAGCTGTTTTTT; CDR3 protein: CASSSQGITGELFF
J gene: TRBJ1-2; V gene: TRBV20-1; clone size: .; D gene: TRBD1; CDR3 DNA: TGCAGTGCTAGGAAAGACAGGGGGCTCGGCTACACCTTC; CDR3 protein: CSARKDRGLGYTF
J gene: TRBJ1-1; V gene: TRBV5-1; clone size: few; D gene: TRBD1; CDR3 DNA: TGCGCCAGCAGGAACGGACAGGTACCCGAAGCTTTCTTT; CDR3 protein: CASRNGQVPEAFF
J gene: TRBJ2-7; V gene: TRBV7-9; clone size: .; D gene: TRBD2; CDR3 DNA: TGTGCCAGCAGTCCCCATAAGCGGGAGGGCCATGTCGAGCAGTACTTC; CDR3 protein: CASSPHKREGHVEQYF
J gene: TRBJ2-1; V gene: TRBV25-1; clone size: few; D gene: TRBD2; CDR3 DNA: TGTGCCAGCAGTGGACGGACTAGCGGGAGGTCAGACCCGAGCTCCTACAATGAGCAGTTCTTC; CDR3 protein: CASSGRTSGRSDPSSYNEQFF
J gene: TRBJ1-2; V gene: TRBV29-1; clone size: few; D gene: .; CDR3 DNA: TGCAGCGTTGATAGTCCGAACTATGGCTACACCTTC; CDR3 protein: CSVDSPNYGYTF
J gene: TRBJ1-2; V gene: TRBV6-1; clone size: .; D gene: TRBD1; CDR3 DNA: TGTGCCAGCAGTGCGACAGGGGATGGCTACACCTTC; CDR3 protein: CASSATGDGYTF
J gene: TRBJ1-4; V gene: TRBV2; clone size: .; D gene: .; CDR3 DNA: TGTGCCAGCAGTGTCCGAGGGGGGATGGCTGAAAAACTGTTTTTT; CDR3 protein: CASSVRGGMAEKLFF
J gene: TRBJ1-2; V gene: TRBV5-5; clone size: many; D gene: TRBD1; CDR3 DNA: TGTGCCAGCAGCGATATGGACAGGAACTATGGCTACACCTTC; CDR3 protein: CASSDMDRNYGYTF
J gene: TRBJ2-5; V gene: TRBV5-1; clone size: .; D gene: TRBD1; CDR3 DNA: TGCGCCAGCAGCTTGACATTTGGGACAGGGGGCATGGAGACCCAGTACTTC; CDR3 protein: CASSLTFGTGGMETQYF
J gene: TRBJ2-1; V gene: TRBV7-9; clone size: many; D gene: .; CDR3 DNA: TGTGCCAGCAGCTTAGAGGCAGGGGCCAATCCCTCCTACAATGAGCAGTTCTTC; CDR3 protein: CASSLEAGANPSYNEQFF
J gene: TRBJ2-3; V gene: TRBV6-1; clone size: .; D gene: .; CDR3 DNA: TGTGCCAGCAGTGAAGCGGGAGTTAAGGTCGATACGCAGTATTTT; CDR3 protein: CASSEAGVKVDTQYF
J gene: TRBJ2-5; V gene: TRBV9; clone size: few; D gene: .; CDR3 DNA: TGTGCCAGCAGCGTAGAGGGCGCCGCCGGGGGCCAAGAGACCCAGTACTTC; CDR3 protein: CASSVEGAAGGQETQYF
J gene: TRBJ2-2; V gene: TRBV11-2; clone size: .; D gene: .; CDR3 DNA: TGTGCCAGCAGCTTACAACAGGGTTGGAAGATCGGGGAGCTGTTTTTT; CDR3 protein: CASSLQQGWKIGELFF
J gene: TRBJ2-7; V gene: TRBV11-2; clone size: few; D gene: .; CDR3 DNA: TGTGCCAGCAGCTTAGCCTTAACGGGAGTGAGCGAGCAGTACTTC; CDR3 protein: CASSLALTGVSEQYF
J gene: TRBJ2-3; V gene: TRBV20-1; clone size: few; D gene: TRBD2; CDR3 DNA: TGCAGTGCTAGAGTGGGGACTAGCCCAACAGATACGCAGTATTTT; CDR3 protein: CSARVGTSPTDTQYF
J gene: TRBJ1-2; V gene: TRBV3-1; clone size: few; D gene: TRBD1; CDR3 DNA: TGTGCCAGCAGCCAAGTTAGTGACAGGGAGCTATCCCTTTATGGCTACACCTTC; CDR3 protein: CASSQVSDRELSLYGYTF
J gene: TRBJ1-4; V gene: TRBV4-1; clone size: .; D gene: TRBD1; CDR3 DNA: TGCGCCAGCAGCCAAGAAATGACCGGGACAGGGCGGGAAAAACTGTTTTTT; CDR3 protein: CASSQEMTGTGREKLFF
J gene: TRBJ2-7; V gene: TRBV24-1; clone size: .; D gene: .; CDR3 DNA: TGTGCCACCAGTGCGGCAGGGGCTAAGTACGAGCAGTACTTC; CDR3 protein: CATSAAGAKYEQYF
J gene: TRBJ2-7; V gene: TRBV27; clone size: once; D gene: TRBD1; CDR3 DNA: TGTGCCAGCAGCCGGGGGACAGGGGGATCTAGCTCCTACGAGCAGTACTTC; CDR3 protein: CASSRGTGGSSSYEQYF